The 20 T cell receptor beta chains below come from one sample, sequenced in a study of monozygotic twins with inflammatory bowel disease. TCRdb reprocessed the 5' RACE reads and keeps a single row for each CDR3 protein, giving no DNA. The sample holds around 100,000 distinct CDR3 sequences. The source material was blood. These receptors originate from a human donor with ulcerative colitis or Crohn's disease, or a healthy co-twin of an affected twin (not recorded which).

The chain joins TRBV12-3 or TRBV12-4 to TRBJ1-5; as DNA is missing, the TRBD1 call by TCRdb cannot be tested. The CDR3 is 16 amino acids. The CDR3 here is CASSRGKDTDNQPQHF.

The rearrangement joins TRBV7-8 to TRBJ1-5; TCRdb designates TRBD1, a call that cannot be tested without DNA. In germline, CDR1 is SGHVS, CDR2 FQNEAQ. This CDR3 has 15 amino acids. This CDR3 reads CASSRDRLVNQPQHF.

The chain combines TRBV20-1 with TRBJ1-4. This CDR3 has 11 residues. Germline V gene data show CDR1 as DFQATT and CDR2 as SNEGSKA (reference sequence). This chain's CDR3 is CSARISEKLFF.

This chain connects TRBV7-2 to TRBJ2-7; the TCRdb D gene call, TRBD1, has no DNA to confirm it. The CDR3 covers 14 residues. Germline V CDR1 and CDR2: SGHTA, FQGNSA. CDR3 sequence: CASSLQGQGTEQYF.

V is TRBV4-3 and J is TRBJ2-7; TCRdb designates TRBD2, a call that cannot be tested without DNA. This CDR3 region has 18 residues. Germline CDR1 reads LGHNA; CDR2 reads YSLEER. CDR3 sequence reads: CASSQGPGKERGTYEQYF.

The chain combines TRBV7-2 with TRBJ1-1; the TRBD1 assignment by TCRdb is unverifiable without DNA. The CDR3 spans 15 residues. Germline lookup yields CDR1 SGHTA and CDR2 FQGNSA. The chain's CDR3 is CASSPIDRMNTEAFF.

The V gene is TRBV12-3 or TRBV12-4, the J gene TRBJ1-6. This CDR3 is built from 13 residues. The CDR3 is CASSRVPETPLHF.

This chain links TRBV10-3 with TRBJ2-7; TCRdb calls TRBD2, which cannot be checked without DNA. The CDR3 runs 15 residues. Germline V gene lookup returns CDR1 ENHRY and CDR2 SYGVKD. The CDR3 reads CAIRVAGDRSYEQYF.

V usage is TRBV2 and J usage is TRBJ2-3; TCRdb's D call, TRBD2, is unchecked because there is no DNA. CDR1 is SNHLY, CDR2 FYNNEI, per germline. The CDR3 is 13 amino acids. The CDR3 sequence is CASSPPYTDTQYF. Complete variable domain (other parts from reference TRBV2 and TRBJ2-3): EPEVTQTPSHQVTQMGQEVILRCVPISNHLYFYWYRQILGQKVEFLVSFYNNEISEKSEIFDDQFSVERPDGSNFTLKIRSTKLEDSAMYFCASSPPYTDTQYFGPGTRLTVL.

This rearrangement joins TRBV20-1 to TRBJ2-3; checking the TCRdb D call of TRBD2 is not possible without DNA. Germline CDR1 reads DFQATT; CDR2 reads SNEGSKA (reference sequence). The CDR3 sequence is 13 residues long. Here the CDR3 reads CSVRGQSTDTQYF.

The chain joins TRBV28 to TRBJ2-1; TCRdb's D call, TRBD1, is unchecked because there is no DNA. The CDR3 extends over 13 amino acids. The V gene's germline CDR1 is MDHEN and CDR2 SYDVKM. The CDR3 region is CASSFGGGNMWFF.

The CDR3 loop reads CASSWRAGAYNEQFF. The gene calls are TRBV5-1 and TRBJ2-1; TCRdb picks TRBD2, but there is no DNA to check that call. CDR1 is SGHRS and CDR2 is YFSETQ in the germline V gene. This CDR3 contains 15 residues. Using reference TRBV5-1 and TRBJ2-1 for the parts outside the CDR3, the full variable domain is KAGVTQTPRYLIKTRGQQVTLSCSPISGHRSVSWYQQTPGQGLQFLFEYFSETQRNKGNFPGRFSGRQFSNSRSEMNVSTLELGDSALYLCASSWRAGAYNEQFFGPGTRLTVL.

CDR3 residues: CASSYGQFSNQPQHF. This chain uses TRBV16 with TRBJ1-5; there is no DNA to check the TCRdb D call of TRBD1. In germline, CDR1 is KGHSY, CDR2 FQNENV. CDR3 length: 15 amino acids.

The V and J genes are TRBV4-3 and TRBJ1-5; TCRdb gives TRBD1 as the D gene, but with no DNA this cannot be confirmed. The CDR3 length is 15 residues. Germline assignment: CDR1 LGHNA and CDR2 YSLEER. The CDR3 spells CASSRILQGNQPQHF.

The chain employs TRBV24-1 and TRBJ2-3; TCRdb proposes TRBD1, but this gene call is untestable without DNA. The CDR3 is made up of 17 amino acids. Germline V gives CDR1 KGHDR, CDR2 SFDVKD. CDR3 in amino acids: CATSVLGQGSSTDTQYF.

This chain joins TRBV12-3 or TRBV12-4 and TRBJ2-3; TCRdb selects TRBD1, and the lack of DNA leaves this call unchecked. This CDR3 is built from 16 residues. The CDR3 loop reads CASSLFQGGSTDTQYF.

This clonotype is called medium-sized based on its frequency. This chain connects TRBV18 to TRBJ2-1; the TRBD1 assignment by TCRdb is unverifiable without DNA. The CDR3 sequence is 17 residues long. Germline assignment: CDR1 KGHSH and CDR2 LQKENI. The CDR3 here is CASSPPRAGGSYNEQFF. Full variable domain (missing parts from reference TRBV18 and TRBJ2-1): NAGVMQNPRHLVRRRGQEARLRCSPMKGHSHVYWYRQLPEEGLKFMVYLQKENIIDESGMPKERFSAEFPKEGPSILRIQQVVRGDSAAYFCASSPPRAGGSYNEQFFGPGTRLTVL.

The V call is TRBV19, the J call TRBJ2-4. Germline CDR1 is LNHDA and CDR2 is SQIVND (reference sequence). There are 15 residues in the CDR3. CDR3 in amino acids: CASFVSLEAKNIQYF. Full variable domain (outside the CDR3, taken from reference TRBV19 and TRBJ2-4): DGGITQSPKYLFRKEGQNVTLSCEQNLNHDAMYWYRQDPGQGLRLIYYSQIVNDFQKGDIAEGYSVSREKKESFPLTVTSAQKNPTAFYLCASFVSLEAKNIQYFGAGTRLSVL.

The chain joins TRBV5-1 to TRBJ2-3; TCRdb lists TRBD1, though no DNA is available to test this call. This CDR3 comprises 17 residues. The germline CDR1 and CDR2 sequences are SGHRS and YFSETQ. The CDR3 spells CASSYPRATSSSDTQYF.

The chain carries TRBV9 and TRBJ2-7. The CDR3 runs to 13 residues. Germline V CDR1 and CDR2: SGDLS, YYNGEE. CDR3 loop: CASSVGDSYEQYF. Full variable domain (missing parts from reference TRBV9 and TRBJ2-7): DSGVTQTPKHLITATGQRVTLRCSPRSGDLSVYWYQQSLDQGLQFLIQYYNGEERAKGNILERFSAQQFPDLHSELNLSSLELGDSALYFCASSVGDSYEQYFGPGTRLTVT.